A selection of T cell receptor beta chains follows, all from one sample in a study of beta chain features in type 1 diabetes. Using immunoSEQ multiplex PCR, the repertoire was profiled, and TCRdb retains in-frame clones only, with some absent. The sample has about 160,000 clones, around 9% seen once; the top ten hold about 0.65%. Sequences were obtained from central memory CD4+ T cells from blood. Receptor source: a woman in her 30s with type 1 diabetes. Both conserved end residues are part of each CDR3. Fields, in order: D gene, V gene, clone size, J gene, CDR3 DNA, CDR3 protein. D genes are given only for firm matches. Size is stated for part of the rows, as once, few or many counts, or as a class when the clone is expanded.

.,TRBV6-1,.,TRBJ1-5,TGTGCCAGCAGTGATCCGGGGTTCGGGTCCCAGCATTTT,CASSDPGFGSQHF
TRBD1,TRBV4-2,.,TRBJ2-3,TGTGCCAGCAGCCAAGCCGGACAGGGGGCGTATGATACGCAGTATTTT,CASSQAGQGAYDTQYF
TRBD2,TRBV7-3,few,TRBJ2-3,TGTGCCAGCAGTCGTACCGGGACTAGCGGGACTCCGGTGCGGGGCACAGATACGCAGTATTTT,CASSRTGTSGTPVRGTDTQYF
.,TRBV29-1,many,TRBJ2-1,TGCAGCGTTACTAGTGCCGATGAGCAGTTCTTC,CSVTSADEQFF
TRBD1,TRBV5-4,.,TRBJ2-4,TGTGCCAGCAGCTCCCCTGACAGGGGGTCCAGAAACATTCAGTACTTC,CASSSPDRGSRNIQYF
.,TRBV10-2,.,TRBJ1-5,TGCGCCAGCAGTGACAGGCAGATGTTGCAGCCCCAGCATTTT,CASSDRQMLQPQHF
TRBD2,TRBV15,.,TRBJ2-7,TGTGCCACCAGCAGAGGAAAACTAGCGGGCGGGTACGAGCAGTACTTC,CATSRGKLAGGYEQYF
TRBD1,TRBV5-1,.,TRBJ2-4,TGCGCCAGCAAACCCCGGACAGGGTTAAACATTCAGTACTTC,CASKPRTGLNIQYF
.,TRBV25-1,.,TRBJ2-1,TGTGCCAGCACCGATCCCTCCATAGGGGACAATGAGCAGTTCTTC,CASTDPSIGDNEQFF
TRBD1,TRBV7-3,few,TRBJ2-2,TGTGCCAGCAGCCCAGGACAGGGGAACACCGGGGAGCTGTTTTTT,CASSPGQGNTGELFF
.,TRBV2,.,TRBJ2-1,TGTGCCAGTCCTACAACAGGGACGTTTGCGAATGAGCAGTTCTTC,CASPTTGTFANEQFF
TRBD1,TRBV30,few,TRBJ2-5,TGTGCCTGGAGTCCCGACAGGGCAGAGACCCAGTACTTC,CAWSPDRAETQYF
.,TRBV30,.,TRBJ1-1,TGTGCCTGGAGTGACCCCCAGGGGAACACTGAAGCTTTCTTT,CAWSDPQGNTEAFF
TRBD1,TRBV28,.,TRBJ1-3,TGTGCCAGCAGTTCCGGGGACAGCTCTGGAAACACCATATATTTT,CASSSGDSSGNTIYF
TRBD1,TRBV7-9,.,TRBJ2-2,TGTGCCAGCAGCTTAGCGTGGTCCCGGGACAGGGGGCTTACCGGGGAGCTGTTTTTT,CASSLAWSRDRGLTGELFF
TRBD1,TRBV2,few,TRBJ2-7,TGTGCCAGCAGCGCACGACAGGGATCCGAGCAGTACTTC,CASSARQGSEQYF
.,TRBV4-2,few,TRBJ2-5,TGTGCCAGCAGCCAAGGGGGAGTAAAGACCCAGTACTTC,CASSQGGVKTQYF
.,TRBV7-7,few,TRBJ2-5,TGTGCCAGCGGCCGTCCCGTGGAGACCCAGTACTTC,CASGRPVETQYF
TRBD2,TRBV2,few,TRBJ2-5,TGTGCCAGCAGTGTGACTAGCGGGGTTGAGACCCAGTACTTC,CASSVTSGVETQYF
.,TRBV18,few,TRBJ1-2,TGTGCCAGCTCACCCTCGTCAGGGGTTGCTAACTATGGCTACACCTTC,CASSPSSGVANYGYTF
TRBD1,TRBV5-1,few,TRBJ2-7,TGCGCCAGCAGCTCTGGCCAGGGGGCGCGCAGGGACGAGCAGTACTTC,CASSSGQGARRDEQYF
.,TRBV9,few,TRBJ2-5,TGTGCCAGCAGCGTCTACTATTCTAAGGAGGGCCAGTACTTC,CASSVYYSKEGQYF
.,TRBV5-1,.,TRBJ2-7,TGCGCCAGCAAGGGACTCGGTCCCTACGAGCAGTACTTC,CASKGLGPYEQYF
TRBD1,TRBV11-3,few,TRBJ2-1,TGTGCCAGCAGCGACAGGGTTAGGAATGAGCAGTTCTTC,CASSDRVRNEQFF
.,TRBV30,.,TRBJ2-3,TGTGCCTGGACTCGAGGAATTGGCGTGGGCACAGATACGCAGTATTTT,CAWTRGIGVGTDTQYF
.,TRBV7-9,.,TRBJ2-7,TGTGCCAGCAGCGAGTTAGTGAGCGACGAGCAGTACTTC,CASSELVSDEQYF
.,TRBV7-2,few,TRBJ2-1,TGTGCCAGCAGCTTCCAGGGGTCGGAGTACAATGAGCAGTTCTTC,CASSFQGSEYNEQFF
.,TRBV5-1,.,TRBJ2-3,TGCGCCAGCAGCTTGGCCGGAGATACGCAGTATTTT,CASSLAGDTQYF
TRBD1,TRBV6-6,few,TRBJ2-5,TGTGCCAGCAGTTACCCAGAACGACAGGGGGCGGAGACCCAGTACTTC,CASSYPERQGAETQYF
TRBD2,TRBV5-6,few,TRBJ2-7,TGTGCCAGCAGCTCGCTAGCGGTGTACGAGCAGTACTTC,CASSSLAVYEQYF
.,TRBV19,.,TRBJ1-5,TGTGCCAGTACTCGGGGGTCCCATCAGCCCCAGCATTTT,CASTRGSHQPQHF
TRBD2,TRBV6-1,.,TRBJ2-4,TGTGCCAGCAGTGATGGCGGGAGGGCCCAAAACATTCAGTACTTC,CASSDGGRAQNIQYF
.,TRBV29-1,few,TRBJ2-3,TGCAGCGGAGGAACGGCGGCAGATACGCAGTATTTT,CSGGTAADTQYF
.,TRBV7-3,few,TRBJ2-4,TGTGCCAGCAGCTTACAAGGGGGAGCCAAAAACATTCAGTACTTC,CASSLQGGAKNIQYF
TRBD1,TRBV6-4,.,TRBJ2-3,TGTGCCAGCAGTGAAAGACCGGGACAGAATTTGGATACGCAGTATTTT,CASSERPGQNLDTQYF
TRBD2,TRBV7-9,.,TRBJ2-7,TGTGCCAGCAGCTCTAGCGGGATTAACGAGCAGTACTTC,CASSSSGINEQYF
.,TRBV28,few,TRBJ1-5,TGTGCCAGCAGTTCTCGAACAGTTCCCCAGCCCCAGCATTTT,CASSSRTVPQPQHF
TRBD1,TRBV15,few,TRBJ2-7,TGTGCCACCAGCCCGGGGCAGGGGGCCCCCTCCTACGAGCAGTACTTC,CATSPGQGAPSYEQYF
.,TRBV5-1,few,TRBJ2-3,TGCGCCAGCAGCTTGGCCGGCGGGGGCACAGATACGCAGTATTTT,CASSLAGGGTDTQYF
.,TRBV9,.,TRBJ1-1,TGTGCCAGCAGCGTAGGCCCAGGCATGAACACTGAAGCTTTCTTT,CASSVGPGMNTEAFF
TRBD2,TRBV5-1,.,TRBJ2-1,TGCGCCAGCAGCCTCCGAACCGGGACTAGCGGGAGGGCCCTCCTCAATGAGCAGTTCTTC,CASSLRTGTSGRALLNEQFF
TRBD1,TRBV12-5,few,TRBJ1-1,TGTGCTAGTGGTCCCAGGACAGGTTGGGAAGCTTTCTTT,CASGPRTGWEAFF
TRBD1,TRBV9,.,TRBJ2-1,TGTGCCAGCAGCGACTCAGGGGGTACTGAGCAGTTCTTC,CASSDSGGTEQFF
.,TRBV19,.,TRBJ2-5,TGTGCCAGTAGTATTGTTGGGACTGGGGAGACCCAGTACTTC,CASSIVGTGETQYF
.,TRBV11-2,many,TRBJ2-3,TGTGCCAGCAGCTTAGTTCGGGAGTCTGGAGATACGCAGTATTTT,CASSLVRESGDTQYF
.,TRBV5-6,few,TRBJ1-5,TGTGCCAGCAGCTTGGGATACAGAGACGGGGGTCAGCCCCAGCATTTT,CASSLGYRDGGQPQHF
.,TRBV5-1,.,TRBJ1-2,TGCGCCAGCAGTTCCAGCACGGGGTTTAATGGCTACACCTTC,CASSSSTGFNGYTF